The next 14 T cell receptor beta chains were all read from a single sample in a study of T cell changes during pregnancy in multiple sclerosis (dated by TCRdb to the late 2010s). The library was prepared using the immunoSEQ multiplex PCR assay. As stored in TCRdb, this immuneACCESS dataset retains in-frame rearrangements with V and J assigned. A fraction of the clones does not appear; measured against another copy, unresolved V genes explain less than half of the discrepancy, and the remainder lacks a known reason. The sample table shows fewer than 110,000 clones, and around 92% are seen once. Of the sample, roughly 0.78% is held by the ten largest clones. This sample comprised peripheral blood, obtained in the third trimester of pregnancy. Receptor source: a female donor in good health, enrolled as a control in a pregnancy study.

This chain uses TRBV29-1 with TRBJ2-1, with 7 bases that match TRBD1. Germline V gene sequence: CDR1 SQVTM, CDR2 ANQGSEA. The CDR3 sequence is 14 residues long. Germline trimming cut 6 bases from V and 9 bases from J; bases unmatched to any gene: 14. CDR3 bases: TGCAGCGTCACCAAACAGGGGACACTGGGTGAGCAGTTCTTC. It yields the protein CSVTKQGTLGEQFF.

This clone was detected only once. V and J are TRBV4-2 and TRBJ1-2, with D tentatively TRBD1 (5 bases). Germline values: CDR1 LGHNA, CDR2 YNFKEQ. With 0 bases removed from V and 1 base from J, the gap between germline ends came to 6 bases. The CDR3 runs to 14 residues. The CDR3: CASSQDQGNYGYTF. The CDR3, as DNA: TGTGCCAGCAGCCAAGATCAGGGTAACTATGGCTACACCTTC.

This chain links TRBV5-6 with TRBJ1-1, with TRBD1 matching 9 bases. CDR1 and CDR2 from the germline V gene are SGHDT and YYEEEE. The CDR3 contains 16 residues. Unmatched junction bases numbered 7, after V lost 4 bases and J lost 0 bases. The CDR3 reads CASSPGTGQMNTEAFF. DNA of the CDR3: TGTGCCAGCAGCCCGGGGACAGGGCAAATGAACACTGAAGCTTTCTTT.

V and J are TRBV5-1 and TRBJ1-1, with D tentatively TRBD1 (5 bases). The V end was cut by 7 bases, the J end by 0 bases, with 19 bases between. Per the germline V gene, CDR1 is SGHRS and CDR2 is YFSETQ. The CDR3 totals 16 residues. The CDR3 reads CASRTGFGGLNTEAFF. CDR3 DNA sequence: TGCGCCAGCCGTACCGGTTTCGGGGGGTTGAACACTGAAGCTTTCTTT.

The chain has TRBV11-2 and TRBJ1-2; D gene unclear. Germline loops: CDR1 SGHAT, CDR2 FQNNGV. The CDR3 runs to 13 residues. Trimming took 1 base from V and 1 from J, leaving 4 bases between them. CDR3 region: CASSLVHNYGYTF. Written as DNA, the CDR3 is TGTGCCAGCAGCTTAGTCCATAACTATGGCTACACCTTC. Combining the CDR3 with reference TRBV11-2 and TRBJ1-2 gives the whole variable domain EAGVAQSPRYKIIEKRQSVAFWCNPISGHATLYWYQQILGQGPKLLIQFQNNGVVDDSQLPKDRFSAERLKGVDSTLKIQPAKLEDSAVYLCASSLVHNYGYTFGSGTRLTVV.

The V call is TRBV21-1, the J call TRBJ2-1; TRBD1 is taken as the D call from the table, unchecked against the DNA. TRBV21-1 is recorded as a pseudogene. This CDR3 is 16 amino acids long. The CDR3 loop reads CASSPRTGGFYNEQFF. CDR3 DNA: TGTGCCAGCAGCCCTCGGACAGGGGGTTTCTACAATGAGCAGTTCTTC.

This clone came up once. The DNA of the CDR3 is TGTGCCAGCAGTTCGGGACAGGTACGCGAGCAGTACTTC. This sequence encodes CASSSGQVREQYF. This chain uses TRBV6-6 with TRBJ2-7; 8 bases line up with TRBD1. V shed 4 bases, J shed 6 bases, and the junction held 5 bases outside the gene matches. CDR1 is MNHNY, CDR2 SVGAGI, per germline (reference sequence). The CDR3 covers 13 residues.

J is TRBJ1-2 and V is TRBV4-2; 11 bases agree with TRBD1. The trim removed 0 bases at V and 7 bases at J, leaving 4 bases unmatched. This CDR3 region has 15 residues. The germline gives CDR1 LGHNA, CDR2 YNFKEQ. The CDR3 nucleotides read TGTGCCAGCAGCCAAGACGGACAGGGGGCGGCTGGCTACACCTTC. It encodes CASSQDGQGAAGYTF.

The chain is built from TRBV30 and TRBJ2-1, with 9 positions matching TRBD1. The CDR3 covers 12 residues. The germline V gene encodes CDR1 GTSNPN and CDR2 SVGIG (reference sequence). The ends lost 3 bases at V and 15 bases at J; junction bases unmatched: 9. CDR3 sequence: CAWRGTGTGPFF. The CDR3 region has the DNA TGTGCCTGGAGGGGGACCGGGACAGGGCCGTTCTTC. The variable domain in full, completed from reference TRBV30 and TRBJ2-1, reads SQTIHQWPATLVQPVGSPLSLECTVEGTSNPNLYWYRQAAGRGLQLLFYSVGIGQISSEVPQNLSASRPQDRQFILSSKKLLLSDSGFYLCAWRGTGTGPFFGPGTRLTVL.

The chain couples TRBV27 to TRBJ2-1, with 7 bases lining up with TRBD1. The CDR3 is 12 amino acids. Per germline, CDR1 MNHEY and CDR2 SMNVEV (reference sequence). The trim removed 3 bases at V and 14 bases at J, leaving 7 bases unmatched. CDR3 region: CASSFPRDREFF. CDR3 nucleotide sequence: TGTGCCAGCAGTTTCCCCCGGGACAGAGAGTTCTTC.

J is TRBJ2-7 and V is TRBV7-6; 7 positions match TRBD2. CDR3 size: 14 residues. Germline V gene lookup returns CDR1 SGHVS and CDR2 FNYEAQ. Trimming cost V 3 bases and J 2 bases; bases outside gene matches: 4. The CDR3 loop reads CASSFGGYAYEQYF. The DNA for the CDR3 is TGTGCCAGCAGCTTCGGGGGGTATGCCTACGAGCAGTACTTC.

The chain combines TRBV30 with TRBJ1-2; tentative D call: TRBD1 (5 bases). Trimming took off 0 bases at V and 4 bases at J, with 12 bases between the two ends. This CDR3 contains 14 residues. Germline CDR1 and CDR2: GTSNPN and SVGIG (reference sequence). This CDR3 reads CAWSVDPGPYGYTF. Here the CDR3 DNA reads TGTGCCTGGAGTGTAGACCCAGGGCCCTATGGCTACACCTTC.

The CDR3 nucleotides are TGTGCCAGCAGCTTAAATGGTGGGTGGGCCACAGATACGCAGTATTTT. Amino acids: CASSLNGGWATDTQYF. This chain links TRBV7-3 with TRBJ2-3, with D unresolved. Germline CDR1 reads SGHTA; CDR2 reads FQGTGA. Deletions cut 1 base from V and 2 bases from J, with 13 bases between. The CDR3 runs 16 residues.

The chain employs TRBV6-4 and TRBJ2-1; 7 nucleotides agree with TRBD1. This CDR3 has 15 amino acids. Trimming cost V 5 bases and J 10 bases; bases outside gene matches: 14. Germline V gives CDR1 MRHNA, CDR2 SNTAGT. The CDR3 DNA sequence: TGTGCCAGCAGTCCACTACAGGGGCCGGCGGAGGAGCAGTTCTTC. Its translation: CASSPLQGPAEEQFF.